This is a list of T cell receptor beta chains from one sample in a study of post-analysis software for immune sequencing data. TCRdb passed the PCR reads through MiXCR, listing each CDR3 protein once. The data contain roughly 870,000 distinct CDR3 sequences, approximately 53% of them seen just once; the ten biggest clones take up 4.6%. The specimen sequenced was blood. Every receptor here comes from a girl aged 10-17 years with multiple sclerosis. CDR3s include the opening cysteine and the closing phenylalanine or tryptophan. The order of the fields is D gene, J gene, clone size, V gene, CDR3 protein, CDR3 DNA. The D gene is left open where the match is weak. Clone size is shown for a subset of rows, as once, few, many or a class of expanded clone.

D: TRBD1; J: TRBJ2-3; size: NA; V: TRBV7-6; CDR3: CASSLAVGQGMTDTQYF; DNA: TGTGCCAGCAGTTTAGCGGTAGGACAGGGTATGACAGATACGCAGTATTTT
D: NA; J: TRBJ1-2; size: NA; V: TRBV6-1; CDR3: CASSEARTFLYGYTF; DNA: TGTGCCAGCAGTGAAGCCCGGACATTCCTCTATGGCTACACCTTC
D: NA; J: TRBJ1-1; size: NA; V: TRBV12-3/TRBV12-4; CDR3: CASRPHNTEAFF; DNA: TGTGCCAGCAGGCCCCACAACACTGAAGCTTTCTTT
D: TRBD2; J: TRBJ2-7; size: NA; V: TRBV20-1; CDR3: CSAISGGTGEQYF; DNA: TGCAGTGCCATTAGCGGGGGGACGGGCGAGCAGTACTTC
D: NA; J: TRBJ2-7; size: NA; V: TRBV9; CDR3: CASSVGVAEASYEQYF; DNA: TGTGCCAGCAGCGTAGGGGTAGCGGAAGCCTCCTACGAGCAGTACTTC
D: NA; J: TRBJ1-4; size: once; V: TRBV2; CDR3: CASSGGGEKLFF; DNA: TGTGCCAGCAGTGGAGGGGGGGAGAAACTGTTTTTT
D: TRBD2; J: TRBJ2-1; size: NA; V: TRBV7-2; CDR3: CASSLGPSGRVDEQFF; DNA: TGTGCCAGCAGCTTAGGGCCTAGCGGGAGGGTAGATGAGCAGTTCTTC
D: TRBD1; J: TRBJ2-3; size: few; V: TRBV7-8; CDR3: CASSPLTDRDTQYF; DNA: TGTGCCAGCAGCCCTCTGACGGACAGGGATACGCAGTATTTT
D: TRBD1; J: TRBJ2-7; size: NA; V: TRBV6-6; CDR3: CASKPGTGPHEQYF; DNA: TGTGCCAGCAAACCCGGGACAGGGCCCCACGAGCAGTACTTC
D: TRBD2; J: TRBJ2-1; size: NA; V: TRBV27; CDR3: CASSRGVAGRADPYNEQFF; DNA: TGTGCCAGCAGTCGGGGGGTAGCGGGACGCGCAGATCCCTACAATGAGCAGTTCTTC
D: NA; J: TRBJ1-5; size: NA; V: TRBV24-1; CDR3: CATSDSQGDQPQHF; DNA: TGTGCCACCAGTGACTCTCAAGGAGATCAGCCCCAGCATTTT
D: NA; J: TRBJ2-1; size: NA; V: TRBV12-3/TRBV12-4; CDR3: CASSLHTGPSYNEQFF; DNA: TGTGCCAGCAGTTTACACACTGGCCCTTCCTACAATGAGCAGTTCTTC
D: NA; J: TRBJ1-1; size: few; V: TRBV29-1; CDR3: CSALDGTEAFF; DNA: TGCAGCGCCCTAGACGGTACTGAAGCTTTCTTT
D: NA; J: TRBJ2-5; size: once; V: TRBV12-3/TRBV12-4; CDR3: CASRPDSQETQYF; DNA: TGTGCCAGCAGACCAGACAGCCAAGAGACCCAGTACTTC
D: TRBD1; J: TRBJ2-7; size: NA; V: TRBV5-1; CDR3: CASSGWTGRTYEQYF; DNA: TGCGCCAGCAGTGGGTGGACAGGGCGAACCTACGAGCAGTACTTC
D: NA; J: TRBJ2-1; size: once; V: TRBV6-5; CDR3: CASSYTGFRNEQFF; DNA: TGTGCCAGCAGTTACACAGGCTTCAGGAATGAGCAGTTCTTC
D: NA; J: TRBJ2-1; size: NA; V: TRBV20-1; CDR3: CSAATWRDNEQFF; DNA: TGCAGTGCCGCGACATGGAGGGACAATGAGCAGTTCTTC
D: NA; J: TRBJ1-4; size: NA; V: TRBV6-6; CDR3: CASRSVRPEKLFF; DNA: TGTGCCAGCAGATCCGTGCGACCTGAAAAACTGTTTTTT
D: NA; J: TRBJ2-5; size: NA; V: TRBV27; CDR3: CASRTFGGEQYF; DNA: TGTGCCAGCAGGACTTTCGGCGGTGAGCAGTACTTC
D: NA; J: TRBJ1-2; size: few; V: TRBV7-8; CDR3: CASSLAETGDYGYTF; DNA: TGTGCCAGCAGCTTAGCGGAGACAGGAGACTATGGCTACACCTTC
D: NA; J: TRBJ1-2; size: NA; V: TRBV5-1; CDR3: CASSSTTGGGLNYGYTF; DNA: TGCGCCAGCAGCTCAACAACCGGGGGGGGCTTAAACTATGGCTACACCTTC
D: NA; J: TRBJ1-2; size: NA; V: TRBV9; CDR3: CASRGHGLVGYTF; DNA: TGTGCCTCCCGGGGACACGGCCTTGTAGGCTACACCTTC
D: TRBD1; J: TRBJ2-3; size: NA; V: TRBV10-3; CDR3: CAISESQGAASTDTQYF; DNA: TGTGCCATCAGTGAGTCTCAGGGGGCGGCTAGCACAGATACGCAGTATTTT
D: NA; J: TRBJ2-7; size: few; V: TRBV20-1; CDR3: CSARDLRVSSYEQYF; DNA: TGCAGTGCTAGAGATCTCCGGGTTAGCTCCTACGAGCAGTACTTC
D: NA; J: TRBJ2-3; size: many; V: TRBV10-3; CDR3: CAISEGQKDTQYF; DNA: TGTGCCATCAGTGAGGGACAAAAAGATACGCAGTATTTT
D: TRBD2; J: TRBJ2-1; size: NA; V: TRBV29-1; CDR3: CSVVGGRDQPYNEQFF; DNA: TGCAGCGTTGTGGGAGGGAGGGATCAACCCTACAATGAGCAGTTCTTC
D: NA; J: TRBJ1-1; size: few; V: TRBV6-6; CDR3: CASSYPGVQNTEAFF; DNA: TGTGCCAGCAGTTACCCAGGGGTACAGAACACTGAAGCTTTCTTT
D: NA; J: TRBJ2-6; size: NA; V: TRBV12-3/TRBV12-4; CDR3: CATRGEANVLTF; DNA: TGTGCCACCCGTGGAGAGGCCAACGTCCTGACTTTC
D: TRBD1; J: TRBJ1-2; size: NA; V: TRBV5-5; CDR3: CASSLPGQGYGYTF; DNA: TGTGCCAGCAGCCTGCCGGGACAGGGTTATGGCTACACCTTC
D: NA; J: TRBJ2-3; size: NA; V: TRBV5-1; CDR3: CASSWGVPSTDTQYF; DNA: TGCGCCAGCAGCTGGGGAGTGCCTAGCACAGATACGCAGTATTTT
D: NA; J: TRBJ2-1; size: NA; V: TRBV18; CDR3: CASSPSTGAYNEQFF; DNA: TGTGCCAGCTCACCATCCACGGGCGCCTACAATGAGCAGTTCTTC
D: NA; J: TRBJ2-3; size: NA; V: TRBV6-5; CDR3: CASSPRGAGRTDTQYF; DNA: TGTGCCAGCAGTCCCAGGGGGGCGGGGAGAACAGATACGCAGTATTTT
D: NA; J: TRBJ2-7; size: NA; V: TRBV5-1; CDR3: CASSLDGPWAYEQYF; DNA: TGCGCCAGCAGCTTGGACGGGCCTTGGGCCTACGAGCAGTACTTC
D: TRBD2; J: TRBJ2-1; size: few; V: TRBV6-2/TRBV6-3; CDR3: CASIRLGLAYNEQFF; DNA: TGTGCCAGCATTCGACTCGGACTAGCCTACAATGAGCAGTTCTTC
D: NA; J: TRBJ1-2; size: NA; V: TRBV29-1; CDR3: CSVEMPLSGYGYTF; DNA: TGCAGCGTTGAGATGCCCCTATCGGGCTATGGCTACACCTTC
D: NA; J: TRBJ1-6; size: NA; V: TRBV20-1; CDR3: CSARQGFNSPLHF; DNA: TGCAGTGCTAGACAGGGTTTTAATTCACCCCTCCACTTT
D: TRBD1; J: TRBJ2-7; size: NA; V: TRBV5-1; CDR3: CASSLDRGYNEQYF; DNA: TGCGCCAGCTCTTTAGACAGGGGCTACAATGAGCAGTACTTC
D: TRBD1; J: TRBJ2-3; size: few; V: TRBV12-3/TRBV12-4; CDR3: CASRGQGGSLTHTQYF; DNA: TGTGCCAGCAGGGGACAGGGGGGCTCACTTACACATACGCAGTATTTT
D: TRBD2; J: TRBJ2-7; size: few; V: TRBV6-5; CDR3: CASSYSGRAPYEQYF; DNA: TGTGCCAGCAGTTACAGCGGGAGGGCCCCCTACGAGCAGTACTTC
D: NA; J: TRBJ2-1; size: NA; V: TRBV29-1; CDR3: CSVRGGGGSLNEQFF; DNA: TGCAGCGTCCGGGGAGGGGGCGGGAGTTTGAATGAGCAGTTCTTC
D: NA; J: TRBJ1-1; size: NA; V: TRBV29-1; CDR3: CSVDRGLGTEAFF; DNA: TGCAGCGTTGACCGGGGGCTGGGCACTGAAGCTTTCTTT
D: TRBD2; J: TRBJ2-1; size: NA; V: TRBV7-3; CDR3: CASSPGTSASYNEQFF; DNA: TGTGCCAGCAGCCCAGGGACTAGCGCCTCCTACAATGAGCAGTTCTTC
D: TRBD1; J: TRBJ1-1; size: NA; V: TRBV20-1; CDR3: CSAWDSKPFF; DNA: TGCAGTGCTTGGGACAGTAAGCCTTTCTTT
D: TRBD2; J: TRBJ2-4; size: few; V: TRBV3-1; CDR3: CASSQDLAGGPKNIQYF; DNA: TGTGCCAGCAGCCAAGATCTTGCGGGAGGCCCCAAAAACATTCAGTACTTC
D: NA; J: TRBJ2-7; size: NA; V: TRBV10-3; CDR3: CAIRTSFEQYF; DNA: TGTGCCATCAGGACCTCGTTCGAGCAGTACTTC
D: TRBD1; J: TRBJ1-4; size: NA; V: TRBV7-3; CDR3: CASSRTGNRGEKLFF; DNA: TGTGCCAGCAGCAGGACAGGGAATAGGGGTGAAAAACTGTTTTTT
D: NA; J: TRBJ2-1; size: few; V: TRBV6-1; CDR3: CASSAEREAEQFF; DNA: TGTGCCAGCAGTGCTGAAAGGGAGGCTGAGCAGTTCTTC
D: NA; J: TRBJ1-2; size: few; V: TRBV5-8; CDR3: CASSPQGRLVYGYTF; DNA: TGTGCCAGCAGCCCTCAGGGGAGACTAGTCTATGGCTACACCTTC
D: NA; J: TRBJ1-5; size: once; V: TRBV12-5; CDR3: CASGPPGGYNQPQHF; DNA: TGTGCTAGTGGCCCTCCGGGGGGCTACAATCAGCCCCAGCATTTT
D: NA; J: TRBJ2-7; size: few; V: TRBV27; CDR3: CASSSRSGPSYEQYF; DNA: TGTGCCAGCAGTTCCCGTTCCGGTCCTTCCTACGAGCAGTACTTC
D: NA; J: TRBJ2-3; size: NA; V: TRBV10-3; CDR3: CAITRGGATDTQYF; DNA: TGTGCCATCACCCGTGGTGGGGCCACAGATACGCAGTATTTT
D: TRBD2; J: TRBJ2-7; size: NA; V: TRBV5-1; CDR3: CASSLAHRGSSYERYF; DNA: TGCGCCAGCAGCTTGGCCCATCGCGGGAGCTCCTACGAGCGGTACTTC